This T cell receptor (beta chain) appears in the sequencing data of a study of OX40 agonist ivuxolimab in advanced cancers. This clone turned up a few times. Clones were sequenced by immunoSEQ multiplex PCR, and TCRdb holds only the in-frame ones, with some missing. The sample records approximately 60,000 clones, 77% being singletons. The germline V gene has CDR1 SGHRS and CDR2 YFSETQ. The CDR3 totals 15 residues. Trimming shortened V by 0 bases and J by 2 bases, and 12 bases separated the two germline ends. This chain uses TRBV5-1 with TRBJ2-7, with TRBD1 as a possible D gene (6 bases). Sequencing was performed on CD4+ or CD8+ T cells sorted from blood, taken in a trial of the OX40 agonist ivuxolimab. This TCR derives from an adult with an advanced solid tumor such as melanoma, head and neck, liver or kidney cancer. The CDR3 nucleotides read TGCGCCAGCAGCTTGGCCGACAGGTCGACCTACGAGCAGTACTTC. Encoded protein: CASSLADRSTYEQYF.